The 3 T cell receptor beta chains given below trace back to one sample, sequenced in a study of blood T cell repertoires in COVID-19. The data were produced by immunoSEQ multiplex PCR, yet TCRdb's version contains in-frame clones alone and is incomplete. Of under 300,000 clones detected, 80% to 90% appear once; the ten largest clones hold approximately 1.5%. Specimen: peripheral blood. The receptors come from a woman between 35 and 50 years old who had recovered from COVID-19.

Only a few counts were recorded for this clone. The genes are TRBV30 and TRBJ2-2; D remains unclear. CDR3 size: 13 residues. V shed 6 bases and J shed 0 bases, with 8 bases lying between them. The germline V gene has CDR1 GTSNPN and CDR2 SVGIG (reference sequence). Written as DNA, the CDR3 is TGTGCCTGCCGGAGAGCGAACACCGGGGAGCTGTTTTTT. Protein product: CACRRANTGELFF. The full variable domain, in which reference TRBV30 and TRBJ2-2 provide the parts outside the CDR3, is SQTIHQWPATLVQPVGSPLSLECTVEGTSNPNLYWYRQAAGRGLQLLFYSVGIGQISSEVPQNLSASRPQDRQFILSSKKLLLSDSGFYLCACRRANTGELFFGEGSRLTVL.

Comment on this clone: This sample also contains other DNA sequences that code for the same CDR3. V gene TRBV12-3 or TRBV12-4 combines with J gene TRBJ1-2, with 7 nucleotides matching TRBD1. V lost 5 bases and J lost 4; bases outside the gene matches: 4. CDR3 length: 13 residues. In nucleotides, the CDR3 is TGTGCCAGCAGTCCGCGGGACAGCTATGGCTACACCTTC. This translates into CASSPRDSYGYTF.

This chain links TRBV19 with TRBJ2-1, with D tentatively TRBD1 (5 bases). Germline assignment: CDR1 LNHDA and CDR2 SQIVND (reference sequence). CDR3 size: 13 residues. Trimming pared 0 bases from V and 15 bases from J, leaving 15 bases between. The CDR3 coding sequence is TGTGCCAGTAGTATAGATCGAGCAGGGATGCGGTTCTTC. Its protein is CASSIDRAGMRFF. Supplemented by reference TRBV19 and TRBJ2-1, the full variable domain reads DGGITQSPKYLFRKEGQNVTLSCEQNLNHDAMYWYRQDPGQGLRLIYYSQIVNDFQKGDIAEGYSVSREKKESFPLTVTSAQKNPTAFYLCASSIDRAGMRFFGPGTRLTVL.